This TCR beta chain emerged from a study of blood T cell repertoires in COVID-19. Study-wide background: PBMCs, B-cell-depleted T cells, or T cells provided the cDNA or gDNA that made up the material.

All recovered Cohort 3 donors got two negative PCRs, got clearance, or saw symptom resolution. Per the original data handling: Researchers report that nucleated cell counts were estimated from reference gene primer amplification. The method was immunoSEQ multiplex PCR; TCRdb's version includes in-frame clones alone and lacks a portion of them. V, J and clone size were drawn from that table, and D and trimming were deduced from the DNA. This table has a few hundred thousand clones, 65% to 85% appearing once. Germline V gene data show CDR1 as LNHDA and CDR2 as SQIVND (reference sequence). Deletions cut 5 bases from V and 2 bases from J, with 12 bases between. The CDR3 contains 14 residues. In this sample, this clone turned up a few times.

This TCR was sampled from a man aged 45-60 years who had recovered from COVID-19. The J gene is TRBJ1-2, the V gene TRBV19, with D possibly being TRBD1 (5 bases). The sequencing sample was made of PBMCs or T cells enriched from blood (not recorded which). The CDR3 DNA is TGTGCCAGTAGTCCCAGACAGCTAAACTATGGCTACACCTTC. It is translated as CASSPRQLNYGYTF.